This T cell receptor (beta chain) appears in the sequencing data of a study of T cells in localized non-small cell lung cancer. TCRdb's copy holds only in-frame clones and misses some; the assay was immunoSEQ multiplex PCR. The table shows about 77,000 clones, with more than 70% occurring only once. V shed 2 bases, J shed 4 bases, and the junction held 1 base outside the gene matches. From germline, CDR1 is SGDLS and CDR2 YYNGEE. This CDR3 is 15 amino acids long. The rearrangement links TRBV9 to TRBJ2-1, with TRBD2 matching over 12 bases. The sequencing used peripheral blood, collected before any cancer treatment. The TCR originated in a woman aged 40 to 75 with stage I squamous cell lung carcinoma. The CDR3 reads CASSVTSGGYNEQFF. The DNA of the CDR3 is TGTGCCAGCAGCGTGACTAGCGGGGGTTACAATGAGCAGTTCTTC.